The rows below give T cell receptor beta chains drawn from one sample of a study of T cell responses to AZD1222 COVID-19 vaccine. TCRdb's copy holds only in-frame clones and misses some; the assay was immunoSEQ multiplex PCR. The sample has some 200,000 clones, about nine tenths seen once. The source material was peripheral blood, sampled on day 0 of AZD1222 vaccination. The receptors were sampled from an adult in good health. CDR3s include the opening cysteine and the closing phenylalanine or tryptophan. D genes are given only for firm matches. The size entry is marked missing in some rows and otherwise reads once, few, many or a size class.

J gene	V gene	D gene	clone size	CDR3 protein	CDR3 DNA
TRBJ1-2	TRBV6-5	TRBD1	NA	CASRQGGSGYGYTF	TGTGCCAGCAGGCAGGGGGGGTCAGGCTATGGCTACACCTTC
TRBJ1-4	TRBV2	TRBD1	NA	CASTLGQSNEKLFF	TGTGCCAGCACTCTGGGACAGTCGAATGAAAAACTGTTTTTT
TRBJ1-1	TRBV4-2	NA	NA	CASSQDLSGNTEAFF	TGTGCCAGCAGCCAAGATTTGTCCGGGAACACTGAAGCTTTCTTT
TRBJ1-2	TRBV18	NA	NA	CASSPPQGNYGYTF	TGTGCCAGCTCACCACCCCAGGGAAACTATGGCTACACCTTC
TRBJ1-4	TRBV2	NA	NA	CATNRDVKEKLFF	TGTGCCACCAACAGGGATGTAAAGGAAAAACTGTTTTTT
TRBJ2-2	TRBV5-4	NA	NA	CASSLEAGELFF	TGTGCCAGCAGCTTGGAGGCCGGGGAGCTGTTTTTT
TRBJ1-3	TRBV11-2	NA	NA	CASSLDLTTSGNTIYF	TGTGCCAGCAGCTTAGATCTGACAACCTCTGGAAACACCATATATTTT
TRBJ2-7	TRBV25-1	NA	NA	CASSARPWGEQYF	TGTGCCAGCAGTGCACGCCCTTGGGGCGAGCAGTACTTC
TRBJ2-7	TRBV7-2	TRBD1	NA	CASSLGRGQGSYEQYF	TGTGCCAGCAGCTTGGGAAGGGGACAGGGCTCCTACGAGCAGTACTTC
TRBJ1-4	TRBV11-2	NA	NA	CASSGATNEKLFF	TGTGCCAGCAGCGGCGCAACTAATGAAAAACTGTTTTTT
TRBJ2-7	TRBV28	TRBD1	NA	CASSSQGAEQYF	TGTGCCAGCAGTTCCCAGGGGGCCGAGCAGTACTTC
TRBJ2-5	TRBV19	NA	NA	CASSIQAREKTQYF	TGTGCCAGTAGTATACAGGCCCGGGAGAAAACCCAGTACTTC
TRBJ1-2	TRBV3-1/TRBV3-2	NA	NA	CASSQRTGGGGADGYTF	TGTGCCAGCAGCCAAAGAACGGGCGGCGGGGGCGCAGATGGCTACACCTTC
TRBJ2-2	TRBV19	NA	NA	CASSGTRTAGELFF	TGTGCCAGTAGCGGGACCAGAACTGCCGGGGAGCTGTTTTTT
TRBJ2-2	TRBV6-2/TRBV6-3	TRBD2	NA	CASSYSNLAGVTGELFF	TGTGCCAGCAGTTACTCGAATTTAGCGGGAGTTACCGGGGAGCTGTTTTTT
TRBJ1-5	TRBV6-5	NA	NA	CASSSPRRGQPQHF	TGTGCCAGCAGTTCGCCTCGCAGGGGTCAGCCCCAGCATTTT
TRBJ1-3	TRBV30	NA	NA	CAWTEGSGNTIYF	TGTGCCTGGACGGAAGGCTCTGGAAACACCATATATTTT
TRBJ2-1	TRBV7-9	TRBD2	NA	CASMAGLAGNEQFF	TGTGCCAGCATGGCGGGACTAGCTGGGAATGAGCAGTTCTTC
TRBJ1-3	TRBV28	NA	once	CASNSREDTIYF	TGTGCCAGCAACTCCAGGGAGGACACCATATATTTT
TRBJ2-1	TRBV28	TRBD2	NA	CASQKGLPNYNEQFF	TGTGCCAGCCAAAAGGGACTACCTAACTACAATGAGCAGTTCTTC
TRBJ2-3	TRBV4-2	NA	NA	CASKTSSGTDTQYF	TGTGCCAGCAAAACTAGTTCCGGAACAGATACGCAGTATTTT
TRBJ2-1	TRBV9	TRBD2	NA	CASSPFGLAGGNEQFF	TGTGCCAGCAGCCCTTTCGGACTAGCGGGAGGCAATGAGCAGTTCTTC
TRBJ2-2	TRBV11-3	TRBD1	NA	CASSPGQGHGELFF	TGTGCCAGCAGCCCGGGACAGGGGCACGGGGAGCTGTTTTTT
TRBJ2-2	TRBV9	NA	NA	CASSVEPGNTGELFF	TGTGCCAGCAGCGTAGAACCAGGGAACACCGGGGAGCTGTTTTTT
TRBJ2-1	TRBV7-3	TRBD2	NA	CASSPPGTSDYNEQFF	TGTGCCAGCAGCCCCCCGGGGACTAGCGACTACAATGAGCAGTTCTTC
TRBJ1-5	TRBV6-6	TRBD1	NA	CASSPLDRGYLSNQPQHF	TGTGCCAGCAGTCCCCTGGACAGGGGGTATCTTAGCAATCAGCCCCAGCATTTT
TRBJ1-2	TRBV5-1	TRBD1	NA	CASSLTTGGNYGYTF	TGCGCCAGCAGCTTAACGACAGGGGGAAACTATGGCTACACCTTC
TRBJ1-2	TRBV28	NA	NA	CASSLKQGQGYTF	TGTGCCAGCAGTTTAAAGCAGGGCCAAGGCTACACCTTC
TRBJ2-2	TRBV30	NA	once	CAWSGAPLFTGELFF	TGTGCCTGGAGTGGGGCCCCTTTGTTCACCGGGGAGCTGTTTTTT
TRBJ2-7	TRBV30	NA	NA	CAWSQVYEQYF	TGTGCCTGGAGTCAAGTTTACGAGCAGTACTTC
TRBJ1-3	TRBV18	TRBD1	NA	CASPPGTGVLSGNTIYF	TGTGCCAGTCCCCCCGGAACAGGGGTCCTTTCTGGAAACACCATATATTTT
TRBJ1-5	TRBV21-1	NA	NA	CASRGHRPNQPQHF	TGTGCCAGCAGGGGGCACAGGCCCAATCAGCCCCAGCATTTT
TRBJ2-5	TRBV10-2	TRBD2	NA	CASSESRTLAGETQYF	TGCGCCAGCAGTGAGTCTAGAACACTAGCGGGAGAGACCCAGTACTTC
TRBJ1-1	TRBV28	NA	NA	CASSFISEAFF	TGTGCCAGCAGTTTTATCTCTGAAGCTTTCTTT
TRBJ2-3	TRBV18	NA	NA	CASSQNQVFDTQYF	TGTGCCAGCTCACAGAATCAGGTTTTTGATACGCAGTATTTT
TRBJ1-5	TRBV24-1	NA	NA	CATSDSGTSSNQPQHF	TGTGCCACCAGTGATTCCGGGACCTCTAGCAATCAGCCCCAGCATTTT
TRBJ1-1	TRBV3-1/TRBV3-2	NA	once	CASSLMKNTEAFF	TGTGCCAGCAGCTTAATGAAGAACACTGAAGCTTTCTTT
TRBJ2-5	TRBV6-6	TRBD1	NA	CASSYGTGGGETQYF	TGTGCCAGCAGTTACGGGACAGGGGGCGGGGAGACCCAGTACTTC
TRBJ2-2	TRBV13	TRBD2	NA	CASSSRTSGSDTGELFF	TGTGCCAGCAGCTCAAGGACTAGCGGGAGTGACACCGGGGAGCTGTTTTTT
TRBJ1-2	TRBV27	NA	NA	CASRQGSSNYGYTF	TGTGCCAGCAGGCAGGGCTCGAGTAACTATGGCTACACCTTC
TRBJ1-1	TRBV6-2/TRBV6-3	NA	NA	CASSFGTANTEAFF	TGTGCCAGCAGTTTCGGGACGGCGAACACTGAAGCTTTCTTT
TRBJ1-6	TRBV4-3	NA	NA	CASSQDLRGALNSPLHF	TGCGCCAGCAGCCAAGATCTTCGGGGGGCCTTAAATTCACCCCTCCACTTT
TRBJ1-1	TRBV27	TRBD1	NA	CASRGDSEGGKAFF	TGTGCCAGCAGGGGAGATTCCGAAGGGGGCAAAGCTTTCTTT
TRBJ2-7	TRBV5-1	NA	NA	CASSLNVGYSYEQYF	TGCGCCAGCAGCTTGAATGTTGGCTACTCCTACGAGCAGTACTTC
TRBJ2-7	TRBV7-9	TRBD1	NA	CASSLIPGQGAYEQYF	TGTGCCAGCAGCTTAATTCCGGGACAGGGGGCTTACGAGCAGTACTTC
TRBJ2-3	TRBV10-3	TRBD2	NA	CATGTSGTTDTQYF	TGTGCCACCGGGACTAGCGGCACCACAGATACGCAGTATTTT